This is a list of T cell receptor beta chains from one sample in a study of OX40 agonist ivuxolimab in advanced cancers. Measured with immunoSEQ multiplex PCR; TCRdb has only the in-frame clones, and not every one. The sample includes fewer than 100,000 clones, roughly 86% of them seen just once. The sequenced sample was CD4+ or CD8+ T cells sorted from blood, obtained in a trial of the OX40 agonist ivuxolimab. These receptor sequences come from an adult with an advanced solid tumor such as melanoma, head and neck, liver or kidney cancer. The CDR3 runs from the conserved cysteine through the conserved F or W. A D gene is named only where the DNA matches it firmly. For some rows the clone size is stated as once, few or many, or as a class when expanded; others skip it.

d_gene	v_gene	abundance	j_gene	CDR3nt	CDR3aa
TRBD1	TRBV6-1	-	TRBJ2-1	TGTGCCAGCAGTACCCCGGGACAGGATTTCTTC	CASSTPGQDFF
TRBD2	TRBV6-1	once	TRBJ2-1	TGTGCCAGCAGTGCTTCTAGCGGGGGGGCCCAAGCAGATGAGCAGTTCTTC	CASSASSGGAQADEQFF
-	TRBV19	-	TRBJ1-5	TGTGCCACTCGTAGGGACCTTTGGAATCAGCCCCAGCATTTT	CATRRDLWNQPQHF
-	TRBV28	-	TRBJ2-7	TGTGCCAGCAGTTTAAGAGGGTACCAGAGTTACGAGCAGTACTTC	CASSLRGYQSYEQYF
-	TRBV5-4	-	TRBJ2-3	TGTGCCAGCAGAGTGGGGGGCACAGATACGCAGTATTTT	CASRVGGTDTQYF
-	TRBV18	-	TRBJ2-7	TGTGCCAGCTCACCTTTTTTATCTCAGGGTGGCTACGAGCAGTACTTC	CASSPFLSQGGYEQYF
-	TRBV6-1	-	TRBJ2-3	TGTGCCAGCGAGGGACACGGGTCAGGTACAGATACGCAGTATTTT	CASEGHGSGTDTQYF
TRBD1	TRBV5-6	-	TRBJ1-2	TGTGCCAGCAGCTCAAGTAGGGACAGGGGTGGCTACACCTTC	CASSSSRDRGGYTF
-	TRBV10-3	-	TRBJ2-7	TGTGCCATCGGGAGAAGCTACGAGCAGTACTTC	CAIGRSYEQYF
TRBD1	TRBV18	-	TRBJ1-1	TGTGCCAGCTCACCCGGGACAGGGTTTACTGAAGCTTTCTTT	CASSPGTGFTEAFF
-	TRBV6-5	once	TRBJ1-1	TGTGCCAGCAGTTACTCAGAGCAGAACACTGAAGCTTTCTTT	CASSYSEQNTEAFF
-	TRBV7-9	-	TRBJ1-2	TGTGCCAGCAGCGGTGGGTCCGACTATGGCTACACCTTC	CASSGGSDYGYTF
-	TRBV7-2	-	TRBJ1-6	TGTGCCAGCAGCTTCTCTCTCACAGGCTCCTATAATTCACCCCTCCACTTT	CASSFSLTGSYNSPLHF
-	TRBV11-3	-	TRBJ2-2	TGTGCCAGCAGCTTAGCGTGGGGGGCTGTGTCCGGGGAGCTGTTTTTT	CASSLAWGAVSGELFF
-	TRBV7-8	-	TRBJ1-2	TGTGCCAGCAGCTTTGGGGACGGTCGGATCTATGGCTACACCTTC	CASSFGDGRIYGYTF
TRBD1	TRBV28	few	TRBJ2-3	TGTGCCAGCAGTCCGCTACAGGGGGAAGATACGCAGTATTTT	CASSPLQGEDTQYF
-	TRBV5-5	-	TRBJ1-2	TGTGCCAGCAGCTTGGAAGGGGACTTCGGCTACACCTTC	CASSLEGDFGYTF
-	TRBV9	-	TRBJ1-2	TGTGCCAGCAGCGTGGACAGTACCTCGGAGGGCTACACCTTC	CASSVDSTSEGYTF
-	TRBV30	-	TRBJ1-1	TGTGCCTGGAGTGTACAATTGAACACTGAAGCTTTCTTT	CAWSVQLNTEAFF
TRBD1	TRBV7-2	-	TRBJ2-1	TGTGCCAGCAGCTTACGGGGGACAGGGTCTTTAGGAGAGCAGTTCTTC	CASSLRGTGSLGEQFF
TRBD1	TRBV23-1	-	TRBJ2-2	TGCGCCAGCAGTCACCCCGGACAGGGGAGACTAGTCAGCAATGGCGGGGAGCTGTTTTTT	CASSHPGQGRLVSNGGELFF
-	TRBV7-2	-	TRBJ1-6	TGTGCCAGCAGCTTAACGGCAGATTCACCCCTCCACTTT	CASSLTADSPLHF
-	TRBV30	few	TRBJ2-3	TGTGCCTGGAGTCCGGGGGGCGAGACAGATACGCAGTATTTT	CAWSPGGETDTQYF
-	TRBV5-1	-	TRBJ1-1	TGCGCCAGTCGACAGGTGAACACTGAAGCTTTCTTT	CASRQVNTEAFF
-	TRBV10-3	-	TRBJ2-3	TGTGCCATACGACCCACCCAATTGGGGGATACGCAGTATTTT	CAIRPTQLGDTQYF
-	TRBV30	-	TRBJ1-2	TGTGCCTGGAGTCTAACTGAGGGGGTAGGCTACACCTTC	CAWSLTEGVGYTF
-	TRBV5-6	-	TRBJ1-5	TGTGCCAGCAGCTTGATTTCCCTGGGGCCAAATCAGCCCCAGCATTTT	CASSLISLGPNQPQHF
-	TRBV7-9	-	TRBJ2-3	TGTGCCAGCAGCCCTATTAGCGTCACAGATACGCAGTATTTT	CASSPISVTDTQYF
TRBD1	TRBV7-9	-	TRBJ1-5	TGTGCCAGCAGCGCTGACAGGGGAAACAAGCATTTT	CASSADRGNKHF
-	TRBV21-1	-	TRBJ2-7	TGTGCCAGCCGCAGTTACGAGCAGTACTTC	CASRSYEQYF
-	TRBV14	-	TRBJ1-2	TGTGCCAGCAGCCAAGGAAGAGTAGTTATCGAGGGCTACACCTTC	CASSQGRVVIEGYTF
-	TRBV20-1	-	TRBJ2-5	TGCAGCTTAGCCGAGCAAGAGACCCAGTACTTC	CSLAEQETQYF
-	TRBV2	-	TRBJ2-2	TGTGCCAGCAGTGAAATCCCCTACGGGGAGCTGTTTTTT	CASSEIPYGELFF
-	TRBV27	-	TRBJ2-2	TGTGCCAGCAGTTTAAAGTACACCGGGGAGCTGTTTTTT	CASSLKYTGELFF
TRBD1	TRBV29-1	-	TRBJ1-3	TGCAGCGTTGGGACAGGGGGCTCTGGAAACACCATATATTTT	CSVGTGGSGNTIYF
-	TRBV28	-	TRBJ2-2	TGTGCCAGCAGGGTTATGGGGGACACCGGGGAGCTGTTTTTT	CASRVMGDTGELFF
-	TRBV5-1	-	TRBJ2-1	TGCGCCAGCAGCTCGGCCGGGACTGAGAATGAGCAGTTCTTC	CASSSAGTENEQFF
-	TRBV30	-	TRBJ1-1	TGTGCCTGGACTCCCCGAGGGAACTTTAACACTGAAGCTTTCTTT	CAWTPRGNFNTEAFF
TRBD2	TRBV7-6	-	TRBJ2-3	TGTGCCAGCAGCTTAGAGACTCTAGCGGGAGGACCCACAGATACGCAGTATTTT	CASSLETLAGGPTDTQYF
-	TRBV6-1	-	TRBJ1-3	TGTGCCAGCTCCGAGCCTGGCAGGGGTGGAAACACCATATATTTT	CASSEPGRGGNTIYF
-	TRBV27	-	TRBJ1-4	TGTGCCAGCAGTTCCCTGGACAGTACCAATGAAAAACTGTTTTTT	CASSSLDSTNEKLFF
-	TRBV28	-	TRBJ2-7	TGTGCCAGCAGTTTAAACTACGAGCAGTACTTC	CASSLNYEQYF
-	TRBV4-2	-	TRBJ1-1	TGTGCCAGCAGCCAAGATCTAGGGATGAACACTGAAGCTTTCTTT	CASSQDLGMNTEAFF
-	TRBV7-6	-	TRBJ1-1	TGTGCCAGCAGCCCGGTAGAGAACACTGAAGCTTTCTTT	CASSPVENTEAFF
-	TRBV5-1	-	TRBJ2-3	TGCGCCAGCAGAACCAGGACAGATACGCAGTATTTT	CASRTRTDTQYF
TRBD1	TRBV7-9	-	TRBJ1-4	TGTGCCAGCAGCTTAGCGCGGGGACAGGGTGTTAATGAAAAACTGTTTTTT	CASSLARGQGVNEKLFF
-	TRBV7-9	once	TRBJ2-1	TGTGCCAGCAGCTTAGGTGTATCGGACTACAATGAGCAGTTCTTC	CASSLGVSDYNEQFF
-	TRBV5-1	-	TRBJ2-3	TGCGCCAGCAGCCCCTTGGGAGGCACAGATACGCAGTATTTT	CASSPLGGTDTQYF
-	TRBV9	-	TRBJ1-3	TGTGCCAGCAGCCGCGCGAGGGGCATAGACACCATATATTTT	CASSRARGIDTIYF
-	TRBV5-1	-	TRBJ2-7	TGCGCCAGCAGCTTGATTTCCGACGAGCAGTACTTC	CASSLISDEQYF
-	TRBV7-6	-	TRBJ2-1	TGTGCCAGCAGCTTAGGGGGGGCAACTTACAATGAGCAGTTCTTC	CASSLGGATYNEQFF
TRBD1	TRBV7-2	-	TRBJ2-3	TGTGCCAGCAGCTTCAAGGGACAGGGGGGAAAAAATACGCAGTATTTT	CASSFKGQGGKNTQYF
-	TRBV6-6	-	TRBJ2-5	TGTGCCAGCAGTTACCGCCTCGCACGTGAGACCCAGTACTTC	CASSYRLARETQYF
-	TRBV5-1	-	TRBJ1-5	TGCGCCAGCAGCTTTGGATCGGATAGCAATCAGCCCCAGCATTTT	CASSFGSDSNQPQHF
-	TRBV6-1	-	TRBJ1-1	TGTGCCAGCAGTCCGTACGTAGGAAACACTGAAGCTTTCTTT	CASSPYVGNTEAFF